What follows are 17 T cell receptor beta chains derived from one specimen sequenced in a study of T cells in Graves' hyperthyroidism and ophthalmopathy. Amplified TCR beta CDR3 regions derived from RNA transcripts. The HTBI primer set was used in a first-round RT-PCR of the TCR CDR3. TCRdb processed the multiplex PCR reads anew with MiXCR; each CDR3 protein has one entry. Altogether about 420,000 distinct CDR3 sequences are present, 12% to 15% being singletons, with the ten largest covering 5.3%. The sequenced sample consisted of blood. All receptors come from a woman aged 18-30 years with Graves' hyperthyroidism.

This clonotype was counted between two and nine times. V is TRBV28 and J is TRBJ1-2; D call uncertain. Germline V gene data show CDR1 as MDHEN and CDR2 as SYDVKM. Trimming left V 2 bases short and J 8 bases short, with 12 bases between. The CDR3 runs to 13 residues. Here the CDR3 DNA reads TGTGCCAGCAGTTTAGATGGAGGGCGCGGCTACACCTTC. Its translation is CASSLDGGRGYTF.

This clonotype was detected only once. The chain links TRBV20-1 to TRBJ2-5, with TRBD2 matching over 8 bases. This CDR3 has 16 amino acids. In germline, CDR1 is DFQATT, CDR2 SNEGSKA (reference sequence). V shed 2 bases, J shed 0 bases, and the junction held 8 bases outside the gene matches. CDR3 sequence: CSARRGASGYQETQYF. Here the CDR3 DNA reads TGCAGTGCTAGACGAGGGGCTAGCGGGTACCAAGAGACCCAGTACTTC.

This clonotype was recorded many times. V gene TRBV7-2 combines with J gene TRBJ2-7; tentatively, D is TRBD2 (5 bases). This CDR3 spans 14 amino acids. Germline V gene lookup returns CDR1 SGHTA and CDR2 FQGNSA. The germline V and J ends were trimmed by 1 base and 6 bases, with 13 bases remaining between them. This CDR3 is CASSLDGAGVEQYF. The CDR3 nucleotides are TGTGCCAGCAGCTTAGACGGCGCCGGGGTCGAGCAGTACTTC.

This clonotype was recorded at least ten times. The CDR3 loop is CSARDRRRGADTQYF. The DNA of the CDR3 is TGCAGTGCTAGAGATCGGAGAAGGGGTGCAGATACGCAGTATTTT. The rearrangement links TRBV20-1 to TRBJ2-3; a possible D gene is TRBD1 (5 bases). Germline assignment: CDR1 DFQATT and CDR2 SNEGSKA (reference sequence). This CDR3 has 15 amino acids. Trimming pared 0 bases from V and 4 bases from J, leaving 14 bases between.

The chain is built from TRBV4-1 and TRBJ2-7; TRBD2 matches 9 bases. This CDR3 is built from 16 residues. The junction had 11 bases not matched to a gene; V was cut back by 1 base and J by 7 bases. Germline CDR1 MGHRA, CDR2 YSYEKL. This chain's CDR3 is CASSQVLVAGAEEQYF. In nucleotides, the CDR3 is TGCGCCAGCAGCCAAGTGTTGGTAGCGGGGGCAGAAGAGCAGTACTTC.

This clonotype has only a few counts. V and J are TRBV29-1 and TRBJ1-2; 8 bases line up with TRBD1. Germline CDR1 reads SQVTM; CDR2 reads ANQGSEA. The CDR3 sequence is 13 residues long. Here the CDR3 DNA reads TGCAGTATTATAGGGACAGGCATTTATGGCTACACCTTC. Translating it yields CSIIGTGIYGYTF.

This chain joins TRBV12-3 or TRBV12-4 and TRBJ2-7; a weak D match, TRBD2 (5 bases). The CDR3 consists of 12 residues. The V and J ends lost 5 bases and 4 bases respectively, with 9 bases between them. The CDR3 here is CASSAGLYEQYF. For the CDR3, the DNA is TGTGCCAGCAGTGCGGGCCTGTACGAGCAGTACTTC.

This clonotype was observed many times. The CDR3 bases are TGCGCCAGCAGTTACGACTTGATAGCGGGAGAAGGCTACAATGAGCAGTTCTTC. This translates into CASSYDLIAGEGYNEQFF. The chain employs TRBV10-2 and TRBJ2-1, with 9 bases matching TRBD2. Germline V gives CDR1 WSHSY, CDR2 SAAADI. The V and J ends lost 5 bases and 3 bases, in that order; junction bases with no gene match: 14. This CDR3 spans 18 amino acids.

The V gene is TRBV19, the J gene TRBJ1-4; the D gene is possibly TRBD1 (6 bases). Trimming shortened V by 6 bases and J by 6 bases, and 14 bases separated the two germline ends. This CDR3 region has 14 residues. Germline CDR1 LNHDA, CDR2 SQIVND (reference sequence). CDR3 bases: TGTGCCAGTAGGACCACAGGGCTCGATGAAAAACTGTTTTTT. This encodes CASRTTGLDEKLFF.

This clonotype came up many times. The J gene is TRBJ2-3, the V gene TRBV20-1; 7 nucleotides match TRBD2. Germline V gives CDR1 DFQATT, CDR2 SNEGSKA (reference sequence). CDR3 size: 16 residues. The V segment lost 4 bases and the J segment 2 bases; nucleotides outside the gene matches: 12. The CDR3 DNA reads TGCAGTGCTACCGATAAACGGGAGGACCTCACAGATACGCAGTATTTT. Encoded protein: CSATDKREDLTDTQYF.

In its sample, this clonotype was seen a few times. DNA for the CDR3: TGTGCCACCAGCAGAGACCTCGGACAGGGGCAGGACTATGGCTACACCTTC. This translates into CATSRDLGQGQDYGYTF. V is TRBV15 and J is TRBJ1-2; 9 nucleotides agree with TRBD1. Per germline, CDR1 LNHNV and CDR2 YYDKDF (reference sequence). V was pared by 0 bases and J by 3 bases, with 8 bases of the junction left unmatched. The CDR3 has 17 amino acids.

The V call is TRBV25-1, the J call TRBJ1-2; D is undetermined. This CDR3 is 13 amino acids long. V lost 10 bases to trimming and J lost 3 bases, with 15 bases between them. The germline V gene has CDR1 MGHDK and CDR2 SYGVNS. In nucleotides, the CDR3 is TGTGCCACCTCCCTCGCGACATACTATGGCTACACCTTC. Translating it yields CATSLATYYGYTF.

This clonotype was seen ten or more times. The chain has TRBV12-3 or TRBV12-4 and TRBJ2-5; TRBD1 is a possible D gene (6 bases). The V end lost 1 base, the J end lost 5 bases, and 14 bases lay between the germline ends. This CDR3 is built from 15 residues. The CDR3 region has the DNA TGTGCCAGCAGTTTAGTTCACAGGGTTGGGGAGACCCAGTACTTC. Protein: CASSLVHRVGETQYF.

V is TRBV12-3 or TRBV12-4 and J is TRBJ1-1; TRBD1 aligns across 10 bases. The ends lost 8 bases at V and 6 bases at J; junction bases unmatched: 9. The CDR3 has 14 amino acids. The CDR3: CASGSGQGSSEAFF. The CDR3 coding sequence is TGTGCCAGCGGCTCGGGACAGGGGTCGTCTGAAGCTTTCTTT.

This clonotype was seen many times. This chain uses TRBV4-1 with TRBJ2-3; 9 bases line up with TRBD2. Germline V gene lookup returns CDR1 MGHRA and CDR2 YSYEKL. V lost 0 bases, J lost 5 bases, and 6 bases stayed unmatched. The CDR3 covers 16 residues. The CDR3 here is CASSQDPAGGRDTQYF. The CDR3 coding sequence is TGCGCCAGCAGCCAAGATCCAGCGGGAGGTAGAGATACGCAGTATTTT.

A word on this clonotype: Possible read error: a much larger clone is one base away. J is TRBJ2-1 and V is TRBV30; D remains unclear. The J call is doubtful: the DNA matches TRBJ2-7 better. Germline V gene sequence: CDR1 GTSNPN, CDR2 SVGIG (reference sequence). CDR3 size: 13 residues. The CDR3 reads CAWRDFSYNEQYF. The CDR3 nucleotides read TGTGCCTGGAGGGATTTCTCCTACAATGAGCAGTACTTC.

To note about this clonotype: Sequence at one end of the junction differs from germline and may be a read error. V and J are TRBV9 and TRBJ2-7, with a tentative D call TRBD2 (6 bases). CDR1 is SGDLS, CDR2 YYNGEE, per germline. This CDR3 has 13 amino acids. CDR3 amino acids: CASSVGGVYEKYF. In DNA, the CDR3 is TGTGCCAGCAGCGTGGGGGGTGTTTACGAGAAGTACTTC.